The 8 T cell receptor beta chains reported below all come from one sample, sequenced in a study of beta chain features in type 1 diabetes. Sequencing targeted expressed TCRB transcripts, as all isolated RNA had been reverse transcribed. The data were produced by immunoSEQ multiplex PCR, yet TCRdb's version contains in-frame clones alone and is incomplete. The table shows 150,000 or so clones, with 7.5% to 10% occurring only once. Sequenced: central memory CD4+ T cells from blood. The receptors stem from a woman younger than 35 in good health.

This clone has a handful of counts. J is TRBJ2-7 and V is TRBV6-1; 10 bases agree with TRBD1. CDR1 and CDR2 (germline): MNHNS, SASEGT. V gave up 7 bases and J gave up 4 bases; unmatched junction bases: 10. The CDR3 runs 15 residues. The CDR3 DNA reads TGTGCCAGCACCGAGGACAGGGGGAGTCGGTACGAGCAGTACTTC. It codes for CASTEDRGSRYEQYF.

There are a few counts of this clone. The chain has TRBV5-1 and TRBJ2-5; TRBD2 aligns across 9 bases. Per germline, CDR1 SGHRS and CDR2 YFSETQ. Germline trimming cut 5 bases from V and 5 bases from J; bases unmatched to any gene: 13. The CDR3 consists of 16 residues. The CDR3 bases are TGCGCCAGCAGTTGGATACCTAGCGGGAAATACGAGACCCAGTACTTC. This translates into CASSWIPSGKYETQYF.

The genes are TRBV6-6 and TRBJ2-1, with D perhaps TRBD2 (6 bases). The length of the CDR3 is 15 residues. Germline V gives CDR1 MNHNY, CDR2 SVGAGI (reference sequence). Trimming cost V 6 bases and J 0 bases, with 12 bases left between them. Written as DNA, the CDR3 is TGTGCCAGCAGCGCGGGGATGAGCTCCTACAATGAGCAGTTCTTC. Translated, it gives CASSAGMSSYNEQFF.

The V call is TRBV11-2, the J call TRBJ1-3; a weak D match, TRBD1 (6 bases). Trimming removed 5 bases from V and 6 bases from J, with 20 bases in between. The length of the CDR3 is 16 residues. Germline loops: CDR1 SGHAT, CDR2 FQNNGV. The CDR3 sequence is CASSTATTGTLNTIYF. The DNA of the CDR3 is TGTGCCAGCAGCACCGCGACGACAGGCACACTAAACACCATATATTTT.

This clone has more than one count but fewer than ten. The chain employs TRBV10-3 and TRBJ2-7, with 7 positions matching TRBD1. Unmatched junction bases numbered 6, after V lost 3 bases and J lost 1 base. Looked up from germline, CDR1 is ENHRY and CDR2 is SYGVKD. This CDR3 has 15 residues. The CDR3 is CAISESDRFSYEQYF. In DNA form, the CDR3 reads TGTGCCATCAGTGAATCGGACAGGTTTTCCTACGAGCAGTACTTC.

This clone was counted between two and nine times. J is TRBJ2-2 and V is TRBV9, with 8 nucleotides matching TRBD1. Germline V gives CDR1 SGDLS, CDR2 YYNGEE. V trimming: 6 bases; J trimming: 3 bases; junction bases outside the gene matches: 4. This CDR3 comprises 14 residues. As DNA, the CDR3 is TGTGCCAGCACCCGACAGGGGTACACCGGGGAGCTGTTTTTT. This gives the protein CASTRQGYTGELFF.

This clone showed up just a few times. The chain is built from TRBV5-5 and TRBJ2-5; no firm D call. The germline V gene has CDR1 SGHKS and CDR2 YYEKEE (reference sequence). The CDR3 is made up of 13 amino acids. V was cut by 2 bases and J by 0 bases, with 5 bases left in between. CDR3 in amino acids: CASSFQDQETQYF. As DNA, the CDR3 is TGTGCCAGCAGCTTTCAGGACCAAGAGACCCAGTACTTC.

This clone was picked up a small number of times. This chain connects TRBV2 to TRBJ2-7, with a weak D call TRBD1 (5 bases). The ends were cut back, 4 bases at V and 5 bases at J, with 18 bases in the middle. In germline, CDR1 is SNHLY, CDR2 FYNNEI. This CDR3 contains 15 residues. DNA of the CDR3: TGTGCCAGCAGTGCCTTGCTTCTCCTAGGGGACGAGCAGTACTTC. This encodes CASSALLLLGDEQYF.